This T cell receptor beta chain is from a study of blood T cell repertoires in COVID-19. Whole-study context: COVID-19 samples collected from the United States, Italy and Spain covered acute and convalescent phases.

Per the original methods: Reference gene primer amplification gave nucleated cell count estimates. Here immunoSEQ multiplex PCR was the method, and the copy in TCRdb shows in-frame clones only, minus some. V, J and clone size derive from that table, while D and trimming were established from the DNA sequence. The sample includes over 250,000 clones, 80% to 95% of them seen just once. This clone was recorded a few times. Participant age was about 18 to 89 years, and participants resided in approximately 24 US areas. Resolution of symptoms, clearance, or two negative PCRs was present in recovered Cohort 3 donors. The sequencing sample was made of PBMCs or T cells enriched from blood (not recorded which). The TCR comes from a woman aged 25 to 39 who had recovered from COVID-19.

DNA of the CDR3: TGTGCCAGCAGTTCGCTGGTCGGGAACACTGAAGCTTTCTTT. This translates into CASSSLVGNTEAFF. V usage is TRBV2 and J usage is TRBJ1-1; no definite D call. Looked up from germline, CDR1 is SNHLY and CDR2 is FYNNEI. The ends were cut back, 5 bases at V and 1 base at J, with 11 bases in the middle. The CDR3 runs 14 residues.